Here is one T cell receptor beta chain with its context. This CDR3 comprises 12 residues. The germline gives CDR1 LNHNV, CDR2 YYDKDF (reference sequence). Trimming removed 6 bases at V and 7 bases at J, with 12 bases between. Investigators spread the genomic DNA of each subset evenly over several immunoSEQ plates. Around 30,000 T cell genomes (about 280 ng DNA) went into each PBMC replicate. The assay was immunoSEQ multiplex PCR, and TCRdb's table has in-frame clones only and misses some. The sample yields around 510,000 clones, around three quarters seen once. This specimen comes from a study of shared clonotypes between healthy human individuals. At the level of the study: A couple of women and a few men aged 18 to 49 served as donors.

Every one of the donors was a Caucasian adult that lived in Nashville, Tennessee. This TCR came from a woman aged 40 to 50 in good health. Some clones in this sample may be carry-over from other donors' samples. Sequenced material: PBMCs. The chain combines TRBV15 with TRBJ1-2, with D uncertain. The CDR3 DNA reads TGTGCCACCAGTCCTCCTGGACGTGGCTACACCTTC. Protein product: CATSPPGRGYTF. Full variable domain (remainder filled in from reference TRBV15 and TRBJ1-2): DAMVIQNPRYQVTQFGKPVTLSCSQTLNHNVMYWYQQKSSQAPKLLFHYYDKDFNNEADTPDNFQSRRPNTSFCFLDIRSPGLGDTAMYLCATSPPGRGYTFGSGTRLTVV.